This entry lists 9 T cell receptor beta chains sequenced from one sample in a study of T cells after yellow fever vaccination. TCRdb reanalysed the 5' RACE reads using MiXCR and keeps one entry per CDR3 protein. The data show a few hundred thousand distinct CDR3 sequences, with approximately 4% seen just once and 20% to 30% held by the top ten. Sequencing was performed on PBMCs, taken 5 days after the yellow fever booster vaccination. These receptors all stem from a man aged 18 to 30 who received the YFV17D yellow fever vaccine.

This clonotype has at least ten counts. This sequence joins TRBV6-6 and TRBJ1-1; no reliable D call. The CDR3 consists of 14 residues. CDR1 is MNHNY, CDR2 SVGAGI, per germline (reference sequence). V was clipped by 4 bases and J by 7 bases, with 16 bases between them. The CDR3 loop reads CASSSRNKQSEAFF. The CDR3 bases are TGTGCCAGCAGTTCGAGGAACAAACAAAGTGAAGCTTTCTTT.

This rearrangement joins TRBV28 to TRBJ1-2, with D perhaps matching TRBD1 (6 bases). CDR1 and CDR2 from the germline V gene are MDHEN and SYDVKM. Trimming cost V 6 bases and J 8 bases, with 19 bases left between them. The CDR3 is 14 residues long. CDR3 region: CASSHGGGAAGYTF. In DNA, the CDR3 is TGTGCCAGCAGCCACGGCGGGGGCGCCGCGGGCTACACCTTC.

This rearrangement joins TRBV7-9 to TRBJ1-2; 7 bases match TRBD1. Trimming cost V 1 base and J 7 bases; bases outside gene matches: 9. Germline lookup yields CDR1 SEHNR and CDR2 FQNEAQ (reference sequence). The CDR3 has 15 amino acids. CDR3 DNA sequence: TGTGCCAGCAGCTTAGACGGAGGGGGCGCCGGTGGCTACACCTTC. Its translation is CASSLDGGGAGGYTF.

Here the CDR3 DNA reads TGCGCCAGCAGCTTAGCCCCGAGGGTACAAGAGACCCAGTACTTC. Translation gives CASSLAPRVQETQYF. The chain couples TRBV5-1 to TRBJ2-5; D perhaps matches TRBD2 (5 bases). V lost 2 bases and J 2 bases, leaving 13 bases between the germline ends. This CDR3 spans 15 amino acids. Germline-derived CDR1 and CDR2 are SGHRS and YFSETQ.

This clonotype was observed a single time. V usage is TRBV7-2 and J usage is TRBJ2-1; D is undetermined. This CDR3 has 13 residues. V was cut by 2 bases and J by 10 bases, with 12 bases left in between. The germline gives CDR1 SGHTA, CDR2 FQGNSA. The CDR3 region is CASSLSWFGEQFF. The CDR3 nucleotides are TGTGCCAGCAGCTTATCTTGGTTTGGGGAGCAGTTCTTC. Looking up the rest from reference TRBV7-2 and TRBJ2-1 gives the full variable domain: GAGVSQSPSNKVTEKGKDVELRCDPISGHTALYWYRQSLGQGLEFLIYFQGNSAPDKSGLPSDRFSAERTGGSVSTLTIQRTQQEDSAVYLCASSLSWFGEQFFGPGTRLTVL.

The chain couples TRBV24-1 to TRBJ2-3, with 9 bases identical to TRBD1. The V gene's germline CDR1 is KGHDR and CDR2 SFDVKD. The CDR3 consists of 16 residues. With V trimmed by 7 bases and J by 5 bases, 12 bases remained unmatched. DNA for the CDR3: TGTGCCACCAGCGCCGCCGGGACAGGGTTAGGAGATACGCAGTATTTT. Encoded protein: CATSAAGTGLGDTQYF.

This clonotype occurred a few times. The chain combines TRBV5-1 with TRBJ1-3; TRBD1 might be the D (5 bases). Trimming shortened V by 0 bases and J by 0 bases, and 7 bases separated the two germline ends. Germline V gene data show CDR1 as SGHRS and CDR2 as YFSETQ. This CDR3 contains 15 residues. The CDR3 is CASSLGTISGNTIYF. For the CDR3, the DNA is TGCGCCAGCAGCTTGGGGACAATCTCTGGAAACACCATATATTTT. The full variable domain, its missing parts supplied by reference TRBV5-1 and TRBJ1-3, is KAGVTQTPRYLIKTRGQQVTLSCSPISGHRSVSWYQQTPGQGLQFLFEYFSETQRNKGNFPGRFSGRQFSNSRSEMNVSTLELGDSALYLCASSLGTISGNTIYFGEGSWLTVV.

This clonotype was counted many times. This chain links TRBV18 with TRBJ2-5, with D perhaps TRBD2 (6 bases). Germline assignment: CDR1 KGHSH and CDR2 LQKENI. Trimming pared 5 bases from V and 2 bases from J, leaving 9 bases between. The CDR3 consists of 13 residues. The DNA for the CDR3 is TGTGCCAGCTCAGTAAGCGGGCAAGAGACCCAGTACTTC. Translating it yields CASSVSGQETQYF.

This clonotype has ten or more counts. V and J are TRBV4-1 and TRBJ1-2; no firm D call. Trimming cost V 4 bases and J 0 bases, with 18 bases left between them. Looked up from germline, CDR1 is MGHRA and CDR2 is YSYEKL. The CDR3 totals 17 residues. CDR3 nucleotide sequence: TGCGCCAGCAGCCCCCCAGGAAGGGCGAGAGCTAACTATGGCTACACCTTC. This gives the protein CASSPPGRARANYGYTF.